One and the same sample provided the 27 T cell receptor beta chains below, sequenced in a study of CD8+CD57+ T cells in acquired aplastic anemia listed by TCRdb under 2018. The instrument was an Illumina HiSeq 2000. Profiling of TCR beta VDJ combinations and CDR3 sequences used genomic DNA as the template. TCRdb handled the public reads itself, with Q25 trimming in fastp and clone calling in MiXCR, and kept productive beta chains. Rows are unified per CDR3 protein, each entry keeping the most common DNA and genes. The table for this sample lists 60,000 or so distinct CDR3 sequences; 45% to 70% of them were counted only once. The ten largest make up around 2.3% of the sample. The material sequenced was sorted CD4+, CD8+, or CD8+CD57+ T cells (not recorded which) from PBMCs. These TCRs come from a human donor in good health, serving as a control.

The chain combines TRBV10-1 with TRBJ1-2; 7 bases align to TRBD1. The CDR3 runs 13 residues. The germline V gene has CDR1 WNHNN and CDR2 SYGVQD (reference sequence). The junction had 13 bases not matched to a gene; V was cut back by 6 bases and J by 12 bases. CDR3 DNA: TGCGCCAGCAGAAGCGACAGGGACCCTGGAAACACCTTC. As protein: CASRSDRDPGNTF.

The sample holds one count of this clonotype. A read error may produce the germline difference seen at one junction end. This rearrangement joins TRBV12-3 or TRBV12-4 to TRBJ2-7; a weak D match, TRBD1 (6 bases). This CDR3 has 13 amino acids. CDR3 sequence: CASSGDTDYEQYF. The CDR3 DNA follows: TGCGCCAGCAGTGGGGACACGGACTACGAGCAGTACTTC.

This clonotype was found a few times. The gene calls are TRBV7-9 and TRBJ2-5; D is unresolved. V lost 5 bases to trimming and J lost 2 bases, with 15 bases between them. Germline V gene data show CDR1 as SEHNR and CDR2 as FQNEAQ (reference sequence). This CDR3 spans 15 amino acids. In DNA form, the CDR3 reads TGTGCCAGCAGCCCGACTGGGTTGAGGCAAGAGACCCAGTACTTC. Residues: CASSPTGLRQETQYF.

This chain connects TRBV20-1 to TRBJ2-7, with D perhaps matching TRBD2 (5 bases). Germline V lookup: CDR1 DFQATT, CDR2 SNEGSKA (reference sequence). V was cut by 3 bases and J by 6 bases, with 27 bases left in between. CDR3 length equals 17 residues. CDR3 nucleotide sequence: TGCAGTGCTAGTCTTGACGCTCGATCCTCGGGGTTTACCGAGCAGTACTTC. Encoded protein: CSASLDARSSGFTEQYF.

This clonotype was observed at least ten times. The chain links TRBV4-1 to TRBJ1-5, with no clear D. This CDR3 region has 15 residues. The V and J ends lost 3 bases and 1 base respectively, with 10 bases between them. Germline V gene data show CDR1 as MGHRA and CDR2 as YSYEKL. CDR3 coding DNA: TGCGCCAGCAGCCAGAGGACGGTAAGCAATCAGCCCCAGCATTTT. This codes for CASSQRTVSNQPQHF.

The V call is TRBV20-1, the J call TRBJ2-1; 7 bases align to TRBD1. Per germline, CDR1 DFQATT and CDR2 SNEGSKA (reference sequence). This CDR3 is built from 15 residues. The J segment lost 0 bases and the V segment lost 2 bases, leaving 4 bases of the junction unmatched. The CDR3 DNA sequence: TGCAGTGCTAGACCTCGGGACAGCTCCTACAATGAGCAGTTCTTC. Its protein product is CSARPRDSSYNEQFF.

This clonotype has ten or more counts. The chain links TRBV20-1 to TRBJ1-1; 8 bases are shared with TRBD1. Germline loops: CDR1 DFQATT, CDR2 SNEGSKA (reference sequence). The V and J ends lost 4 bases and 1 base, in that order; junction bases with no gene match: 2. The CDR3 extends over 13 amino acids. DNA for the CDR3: TGCAGTGCTAAAGACAGGGGGAACACTGAAGCTTTCTTT. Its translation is CSAKDRGNTEAFF.

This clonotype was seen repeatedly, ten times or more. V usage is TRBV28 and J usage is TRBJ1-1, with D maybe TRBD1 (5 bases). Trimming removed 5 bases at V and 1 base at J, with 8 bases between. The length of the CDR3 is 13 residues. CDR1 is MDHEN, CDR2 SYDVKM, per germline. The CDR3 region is CASSRGQNTEAFF. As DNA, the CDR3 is TGTGCCAGCAGTCGAGGACAGAACACTGAAGCTTTCTTT.

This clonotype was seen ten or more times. The CDR3 here is CASSLTGGQRTDTQYF. CDR3 coding DNA: TGCGCCAGCAGCCTCACGGGGGGGCAGCGCACAGATACGCAGTATTTT. The chain couples TRBV5-1 to TRBJ2-3; TRBD2 agrees at 8 bases. The CDR3 loop spans 16 amino acids. The germline CDR1 and CDR2 sequences are SGHRS and YFSETQ. The ends lost 4 bases at V and 1 base at J; junction bases unmatched: 8.

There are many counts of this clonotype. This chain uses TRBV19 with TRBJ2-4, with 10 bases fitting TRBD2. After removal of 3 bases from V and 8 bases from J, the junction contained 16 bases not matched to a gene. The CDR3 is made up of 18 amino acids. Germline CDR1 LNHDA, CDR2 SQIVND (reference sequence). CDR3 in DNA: TGTGCCAGTAGTATTGATCGGAGCGGGAGGGCCGTAGGTGACATTCAGTACTTC. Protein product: CASSIDRSGRAVGDIQYF.

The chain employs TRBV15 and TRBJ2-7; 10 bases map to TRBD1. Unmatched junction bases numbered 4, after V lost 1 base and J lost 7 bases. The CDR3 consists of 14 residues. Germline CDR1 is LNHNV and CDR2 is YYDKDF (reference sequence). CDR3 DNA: TGTGCCACCAGCAGAGGCGGGACAGGGGTTGAGCAGTACTTC. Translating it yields CATSRGGTGVEQYF. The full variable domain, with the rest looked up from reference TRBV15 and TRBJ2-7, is DAMVIQNPRYQVTQFGKPVTLSCSQTLNHNVMYWYQQKSSQAPKLLFHYYDKDFNNEADTPDNFQSRRPNTSFCFLDIRSPGLGDTAMYLCATSRGGTGVEQYFGPGTRLTVT.

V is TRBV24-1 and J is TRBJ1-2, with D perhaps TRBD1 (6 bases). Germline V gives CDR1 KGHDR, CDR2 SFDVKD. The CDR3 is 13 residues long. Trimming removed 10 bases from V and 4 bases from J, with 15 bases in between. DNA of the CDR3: TGTGCCACGGCCAGTTGGGGGGCCTATGGCTACACCTTC. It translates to CATASWGAYGYTF.

The CDR3 sequence: CASRELVQGYGYTF. CDR3 DNA sequence: TGTGCCAGCAGGGAGCTTGTACAGGGCTATGGCTACACCTTC. The chain uses TRBV2 and TRBJ1-2; D possibly corresponds to TRBD1 (6 bases). Germline CDR1 SNHLY, CDR2 FYNNEI. This CDR3 region has 14 residues. V dropped 6 bases and J dropped 4 bases, with 15 bases sitting between them.

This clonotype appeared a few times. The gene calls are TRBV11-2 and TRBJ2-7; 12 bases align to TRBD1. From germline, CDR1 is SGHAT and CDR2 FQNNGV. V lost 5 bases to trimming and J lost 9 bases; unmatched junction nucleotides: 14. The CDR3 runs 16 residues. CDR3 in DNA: TGTGCCAGCAGCCCATGGGACAGGGGGCCCACAGATACGCAGTACTTC. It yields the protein CASSPWDRGPTDTQYF.

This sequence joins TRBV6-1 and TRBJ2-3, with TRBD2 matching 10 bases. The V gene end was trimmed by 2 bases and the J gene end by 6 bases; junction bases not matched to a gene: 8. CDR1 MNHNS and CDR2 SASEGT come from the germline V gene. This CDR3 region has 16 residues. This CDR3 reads CASSELLAGAKDTQYF. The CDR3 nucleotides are TGTGCCAGCAGTGAATTGCTAGCGGGGGCCAAGGATACGCAGTATTTT.

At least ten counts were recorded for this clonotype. Written as DNA, the CDR3 is TGTGCCAGCAGTTTCAGGTGGGGAGGCACCTACGAGCAGTACTTC. Its protein is CASSFRWGGTYEQYF. This chain uses TRBV28 with TRBJ2-7; a weak D match, TRBD2 (6 bases). The V and J ends lost 3 bases and 2 bases respectively, with 14 bases between them. Germline loops: CDR1 MDHEN, CDR2 SYDVKM. This CDR3 spans 15 amino acids.

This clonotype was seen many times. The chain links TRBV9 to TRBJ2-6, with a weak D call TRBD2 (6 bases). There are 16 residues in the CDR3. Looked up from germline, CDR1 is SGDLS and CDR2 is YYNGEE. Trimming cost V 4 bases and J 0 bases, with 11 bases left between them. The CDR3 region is CASSLIGGSGANVLTF. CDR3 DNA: TGTGCCAGCAGCCTCATCGGGGGCTCTGGGGCCAACGTCCTGACTTTC.

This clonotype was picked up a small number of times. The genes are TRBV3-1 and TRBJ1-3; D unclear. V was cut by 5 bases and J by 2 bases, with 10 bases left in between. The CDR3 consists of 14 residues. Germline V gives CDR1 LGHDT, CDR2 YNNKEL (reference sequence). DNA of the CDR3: TGTGCCAGCAGCTCCAGTGGGCCTGGAAACACCATATATTTT. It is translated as CASSSSGPGNTIYF.

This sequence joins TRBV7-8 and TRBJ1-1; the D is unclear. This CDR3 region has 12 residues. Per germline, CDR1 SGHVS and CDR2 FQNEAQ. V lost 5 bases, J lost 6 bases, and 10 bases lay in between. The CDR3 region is CASSPSGAEAFF. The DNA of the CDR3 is TGTGCCAGCAGCCCGAGCGGGGCTGAAGCTTTCTTT.

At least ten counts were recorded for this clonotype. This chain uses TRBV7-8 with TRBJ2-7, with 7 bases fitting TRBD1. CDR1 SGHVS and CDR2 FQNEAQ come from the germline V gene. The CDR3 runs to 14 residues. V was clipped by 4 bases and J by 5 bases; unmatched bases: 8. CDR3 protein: CASSSPGQFDEQYF. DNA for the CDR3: TGTGCCAGCAGCTCCCCGGGACAGTTCGACGAGCAGTACTTC. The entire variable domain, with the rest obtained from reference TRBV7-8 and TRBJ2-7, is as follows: GAGVSQSPRYKVAKRGQDVALRCDPISGHVSLFWYQQALGQGPEFLTYFQNEAQLDKSGLPSDRFFAERPEGSVSTLKIQRTQQEDSAVYLCASSSPGQFDEQYFGPGTRLTVT.

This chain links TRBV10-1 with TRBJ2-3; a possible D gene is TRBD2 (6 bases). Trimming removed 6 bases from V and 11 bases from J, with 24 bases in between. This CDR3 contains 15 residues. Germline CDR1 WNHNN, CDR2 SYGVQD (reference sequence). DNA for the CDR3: TGCGCCAGCAGCCTTAGCGGAGGGTCCTACAATGAGCAGTATTTT. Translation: CASSLSGGSYNEQYF.

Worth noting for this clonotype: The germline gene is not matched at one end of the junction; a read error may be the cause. This chain's CDR3 is CAISASGRTTIWEQFF. CDR3 nucleotide sequence: TGTGCCATCAGTGCCTCGGGACGAACTACGATCTGGGAGCAGTTCTTC. The J gene is TRBJ2-1, the V gene TRBV10-1; D assignment may be TRBD1 or TRBD2 (5 bases each). The length of the CDR3 is 16 residues. Germline CDR1 WNHNN, CDR2 SYGVQD (reference sequence).

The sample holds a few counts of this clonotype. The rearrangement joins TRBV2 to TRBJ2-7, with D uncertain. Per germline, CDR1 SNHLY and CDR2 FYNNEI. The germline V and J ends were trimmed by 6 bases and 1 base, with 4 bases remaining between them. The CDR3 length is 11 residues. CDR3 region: CASRGSYEQYF. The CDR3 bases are TGTGCCAGCAGGGGTTCCTACGAGCAGTACTTC. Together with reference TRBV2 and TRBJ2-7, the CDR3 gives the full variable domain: EPEVTQTPSHQVTQMGQEVILRCVPISNHLYFYWYRQILGQKVEFLVSFYNNEISEKSEIFDDQFSVERPDGSNFTLKIRSTKLEDSAMYFCASRGSYEQYFGPGTRLTVT.

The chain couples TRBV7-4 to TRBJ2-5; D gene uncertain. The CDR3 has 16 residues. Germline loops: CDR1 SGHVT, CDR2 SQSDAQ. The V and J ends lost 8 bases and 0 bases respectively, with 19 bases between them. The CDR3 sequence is CASPTSGQRNQETQYF. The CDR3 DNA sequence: TGTGCCAGCCCAACATCCGGCCAGAGGAACCAAGAGACCCAGTACTTC.

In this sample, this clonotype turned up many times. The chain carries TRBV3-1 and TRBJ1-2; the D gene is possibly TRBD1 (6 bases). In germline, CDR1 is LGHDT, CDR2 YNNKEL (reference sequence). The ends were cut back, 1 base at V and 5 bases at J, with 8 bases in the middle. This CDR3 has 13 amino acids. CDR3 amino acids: CASSQGGGYGYTF. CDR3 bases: TGTGCCAGCAGCCAAGGAGGGGGGTATGGCTACACCTTC.

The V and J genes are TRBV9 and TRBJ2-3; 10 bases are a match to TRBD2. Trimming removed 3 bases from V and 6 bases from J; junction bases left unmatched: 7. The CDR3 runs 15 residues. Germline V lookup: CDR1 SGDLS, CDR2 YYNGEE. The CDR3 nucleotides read TGTGCCAGCAGCGGGACTAGCGGAAGGGGGGATACGCAGTATTTT. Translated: CASSGTSGRGDTQYF.

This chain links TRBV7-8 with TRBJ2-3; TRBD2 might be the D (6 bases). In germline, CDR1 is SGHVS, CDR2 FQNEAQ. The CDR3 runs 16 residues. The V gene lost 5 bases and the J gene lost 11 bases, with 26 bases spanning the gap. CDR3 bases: TGTGCCAGCAGCCCAAGTGGGCGGGGAGCCTACAATGAGCAGTATTTT. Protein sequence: CASSPSGRGAYNEQYF.